What follows are 5 T cell receptor beta chains derived from one specimen sequenced in a study of control samples from healthy donors and cancer patients. TCRdb's table, derived via immunoSEQ multiplex PCR, lists solely in-frame clones and lacks some. The specimen's table records approximately 190,000 clones. Sequencing was performed on blood. The receptors derive from a woman aged 25 to 39 in good health.

The chain recombines TRBV5-1 with TRBJ1-1; D not resolved. V was clipped by 6 bases and J by 5 bases, with 14 bases between them. The CDR3 is 13 residues long. Per germline, CDR1 SGHRS and CDR2 YFSETQ. CDR3 DNA sequence: TGCGCCAGCACCAAAGGTGAGGAGACTGAAGCTTTCTTT. Translation: CASTKGEETEAFF. The full variable domain, its missing parts supplied by reference TRBV5-1 and TRBJ1-1, is KAGVTQTPRYLIKTRGQQVTLSCSPISGHRSVSWYQQTPGQGLQFLFEYFSETQRNKGNFPGRFSGRQFSNSRSEMNVSTLELGDSALYLCASTKGEETEAFFGQGTRLTVV.

The chain uses TRBV7-6 and TRBJ1-6; D uncertain. This CDR3 has 16 residues. The V end lost 5 bases, the J end lost 5 bases, and 16 bases lay between the germline ends. Germline V CDR1 and CDR2: SGHVS, FNYEAQ. CDR3 residues: CASSPSWTSNNSPLHF. The CDR3 DNA follows: TGTGCCAGCAGCCCCAGCTGGACCTCTAATAATTCACCCCTCCACTTT.

The genes are TRBV6-5 and TRBJ1-2; 11 nucleotides align to TRBD1. Germline V CDR1 and CDR2: MNHEY, SVGAGI. CDR3 length: 15 residues. The V gene end was trimmed by 0 bases and the J gene end by 4 bases; junction bases not matched to a gene: 1. CDR3 region: CASSYSGQGVYGYTF. In nucleotides, the CDR3 is TGTGCCAGCAGTTACTCGGGACAGGGGGTCTATGGCTACACCTTC.

The chain uses TRBV24-1 and TRBJ1-2; D not resolved. CDR1 is KGHDR, CDR2 SFDVKD, per germline. V lost 5 bases to trimming and J lost 1 base, with 4 bases between them. The CDR3 loop spans 12 amino acids. The DNA for the CDR3 is TGTGCCACCAGTGGTGTTAACTATGGCTACACCTTC. Its translation is CATSGVNYGYTF.

The chain has TRBV27 and TRBJ1-5; perhaps TRBD1 as D (5 bases). The CDR3 spans 13 residues. Trimming took off 3 bases at V and 6 bases at J, with 9 bases between the two ends. CDR1 is MNHEY, CDR2 SMNVEV, per germline (reference sequence). CDR3 coding DNA: TGTGCCAGCAGTTTCGGGGGAGCTCAGCCCCAGCATTTT. It codes for CASSFGGAQPQHF.